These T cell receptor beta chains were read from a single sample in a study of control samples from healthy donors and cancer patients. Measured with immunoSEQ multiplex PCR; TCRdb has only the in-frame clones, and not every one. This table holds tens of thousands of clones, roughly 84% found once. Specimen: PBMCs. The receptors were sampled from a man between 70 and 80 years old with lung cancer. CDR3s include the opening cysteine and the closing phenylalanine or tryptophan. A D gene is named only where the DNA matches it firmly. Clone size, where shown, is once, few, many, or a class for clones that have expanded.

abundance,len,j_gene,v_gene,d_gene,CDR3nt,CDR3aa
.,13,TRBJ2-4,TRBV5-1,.,TGCGCCAGCAGCTTGGCCCAAGGCGGGATGGCGTACTTC,CASSLAQGGMAYF
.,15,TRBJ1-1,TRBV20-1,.,TGCAGTGCTAGTGATATGGGGACCGGGAACACTGAAGCTTTCTTT,CSASDMGTGNTEAFF
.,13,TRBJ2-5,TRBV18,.,TGTGCCAGCTCACCACAGGGTCTAGAGACCCAGTACTTC,CASSPQGLETQYF
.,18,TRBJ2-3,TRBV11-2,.,TGTGCCAGCAGCTCTTCGATAGTTCAGGGGCCCCGTGGAGTTACGCAGTATTTT,CASSSSIVQGPRGVTQYF
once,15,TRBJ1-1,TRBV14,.,TGTGCCAGCAGCCAAGGCAGGAGGGCGTACACTGAAGCTTTCTTT,CASSQGRRAYTEAFF
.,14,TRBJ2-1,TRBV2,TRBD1,TGTGCCAGCGAACGACAGGGGTTCAACAATGAGCAGTTCTTC,CASERQGFNNEQFF
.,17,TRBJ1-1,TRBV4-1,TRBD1,TGCGCCAGCAGCCATACGGGACAGGGGGCGCAGGGCACTGAAGCTTTCTTT,CASSHTGQGAQGTEAFF
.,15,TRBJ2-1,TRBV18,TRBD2,TGTGCCAGCTCACCACTAGCAACGGGGAGGGATGAGCAGTTCTTC,CASSPLATGRDEQFF
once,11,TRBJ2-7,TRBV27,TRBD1,TGTGCCACTTATGACAGGGTCGAGCAGTACTTC,CATYDRVEQYF
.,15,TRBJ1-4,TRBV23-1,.,TGCGCCAGCAGTCCTTTCATTGAACCGGGAGGAAAACTGTTTTTT,CASSPFIEPGGKLFF
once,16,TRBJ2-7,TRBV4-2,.,TGTGCCAGCAGCCAAGATAATAACGACGCTGGATACGAGCAGTACTTC,CASSQDNNDAGYEQYF
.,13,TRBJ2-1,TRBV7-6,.,TGTGCCAGCAGCTTAGGCCCCCTCGCTGAGCAGTTCTTC,CASSLGPLAEQFF
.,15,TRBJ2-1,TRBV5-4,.,TGTGCCAGCCGGGGAGGTGGATCTCGTCACAATGAGCAGTTCTTC,CASRGGGSRHNEQFF
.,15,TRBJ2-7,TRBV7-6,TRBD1,TGTGCCAGCAGCTTAGCGGGACAGGGGGGCCGCGAGCAGTACTTC,CASSLAGQGGREQYF
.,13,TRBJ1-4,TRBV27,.,TGTGCCAGCAGTTTGGAGAGAAATGAAAAACTGTTTTTT,CASSLERNEKLFF
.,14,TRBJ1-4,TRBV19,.,TGTGCCAGTAGTCAAAGGGGTTCTAATGAAAAACTGTTTTTT,CASSQRGSNEKLFF
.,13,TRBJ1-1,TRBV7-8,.,TGTGCCAGCAGCTTTGAGGTCGAGGGCGAAGCTTTCTTT,CASSFEVEGEAFF
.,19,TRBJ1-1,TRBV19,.,TGTGCCAGTCACCTATGGGGACCGGGGGACCAAATAAACTTCACTGAAGCTTTCTTT,CASHLWGPGDQINFTEAFF
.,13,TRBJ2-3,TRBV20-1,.,TGCAGTGCTAGTCAGATAAGCACAGATACGCAGTATTTT,CSASQISTDTQYF
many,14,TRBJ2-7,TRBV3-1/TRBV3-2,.,TGTGCCAGCAGCCGTCCCGGGATCCCCTACGAGCAGTACTTC,CASSRPGIPYEQYF
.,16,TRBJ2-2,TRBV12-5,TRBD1,TGTGCTAGTGGTCCCGCTCGACCAGGGGGCACCGGGGAGCTGTTTTTT,CASGPARPGGTGELFF
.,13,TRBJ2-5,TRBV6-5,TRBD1,TGTGCCAGCCGTCTACAGGGGGCTGAGACCCAGTACTTC,CASRLQGAETQYF
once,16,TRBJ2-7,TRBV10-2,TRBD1,TGCGCCAGCAGTGAGAGGGGACAGCGAAGCTCCTACGAGCAGTACTTC,CASSERGQRSSYEQYF
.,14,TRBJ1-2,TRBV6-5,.,TGTGCCAGCTTTCCTTCGGTCAGGTACTATGGCTACACCTTC,CASFPSVRYYGYTF
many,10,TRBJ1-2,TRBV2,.,TGTGCCAGCAACGGGGTCGGCTACACCTTC,CASNGVGYTF
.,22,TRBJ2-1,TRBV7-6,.,TGTGCCAGCAGCCCCAACCCTCAGGCCGGGGGCCACCGGGGATCACAACGTGGTGAGCAGTTCTTC,CASSPNPQAGGHRGSQRGEQFF
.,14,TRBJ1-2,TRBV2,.,TGTGCCAGCAGTGAAACCGAAGTGGGGTATGGCTACACCTTC,CASSETEVGYGYTF
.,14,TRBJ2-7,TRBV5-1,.,TGCGCCAGCAGGGGGTGGCCTTCAGCTTACGAGCAGTACTTC,CASRGWPSAYEQYF
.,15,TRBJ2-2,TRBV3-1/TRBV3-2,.,TGTGCCAGCAGCCAAGGGGGAGGGAACACCGGGGAGCTGTTTTTT,CASSQGGGNTGELFF
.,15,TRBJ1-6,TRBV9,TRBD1,TGTGCCAGCAGCGCTACAGGGGTCGGTAATTCACCCCTCCACTTT,CASSATGVGNSPLHF
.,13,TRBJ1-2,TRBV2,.,TGTGCCAGCAGTGATGGCAGAGACTATGGCTACACCTTC,CASSDGRDYGYTF
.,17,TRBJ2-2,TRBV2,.,TGTGCCAGCAGTGAAGCGCGGGCTGGGGGATCCACCGGGGAGCTGTTTTTT,CASSEARAGGSTGELFF
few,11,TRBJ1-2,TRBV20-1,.,TGCAGTGCCAAAAAAGGGCCAGGCTACACCTTC,CSAKKGPGYTF
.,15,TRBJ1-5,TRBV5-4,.,TGTGCCAGCAGCTTGGACCCAGGGTCCAATCAGCCCCAGCATTTT,CASSLDPGSNQPQHF
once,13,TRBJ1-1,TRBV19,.,TGTGCCAGTGGACGGTTCATGAACACTGAAGCTTTCTTT,CASGRFMNTEAFF
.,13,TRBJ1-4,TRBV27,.,TGTGCCAGCAGTTGGACGACTAATGAAAAACTGTTTTTT,CASSWTTNEKLFF
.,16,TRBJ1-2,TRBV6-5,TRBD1,TGTGCCAGCAGTTACTCAAACAGGGGTCTGGACTATGGCTACACCTTC,CASSYSNRGLDYGYTF
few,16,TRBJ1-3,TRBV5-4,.,TGTGCCAGCAGCAGTGAGACGGTAATCTCTGGAAACACCATATATTTT,CASSSETVISGNTIYF
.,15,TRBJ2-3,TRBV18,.,TGTGCCAGCTCACCACTCGGGGGAATAACAGATACGCAGTATTTT,CASSPLGGITDTQYF
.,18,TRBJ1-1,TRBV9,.,TGTGCCAGCAGCGCCGAACAGGGACCCCAAAATCAGAACACTGAAGCTTTCTTT,CASSAEQGPQNQNTEAFF
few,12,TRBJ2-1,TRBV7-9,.,TGTGCCAGCAGCATGGGTGGCAATGAGCAGTTCTTC,CASSMGGNEQFF